The rows below give T cell receptor beta chains drawn from one sample of a study of cytomegalovirus exposure and HLA in healthy donors. Clones were read by immunoSEQ multiplex PCR, and TCRdb kept only the in-frame ones, dropping some. Its table lists 200,000 to 250,000 clones. The sample consisted of PBMCs. These receptors were obtained from a woman in her twenties or thirties in good health and CMV-seropositive. Both conserved end residues are part of each CDR3. D genes are given only for firm matches.

V	D	J	length	CDR3	DNA
TRBV18	.	TRBJ2-3	15	CASSTADPSADTQYF	TGTGCCAGCTCAACGGCAGATCCCAGCGCAGATACGCAGTATTTT
TRBV20-1	TRBD1	TRBJ2-5	11	CSATGGETQYF	TGCAGTGCTACAGGGGGAGAGACCCAGTACTTC
TRBV7-9	.	TRBJ2-1	14	CASSSYNSYNEQFF	TGTGCCAGCAGCTCTTACAACTCCTACAATGAGCAGTTCTTC
TRBV11-2	TRBD1	TRBJ2-1	15	CASNFAGTGGNEQFF	TGTGCCAGCAACTTCGCCGGGACAGGGGGCAATGAGCAGTTCTTC
TRBV25-1	TRBD1	TRBJ2-5	15	CASSGRDRPKETQYF	TGTGCCAGCAGCGGGCGGGACAGGCCTAAAGAGACCCAGTACTTC
TRBV7-9	TRBD1	TRBJ2-7	15	CASSSTKGASHEQYF	TGTGCCAGCAGCTCCACCAAGGGGGCCTCTCACGAGCAGTACTTC
TRBV10-3	TRBD2	TRBJ2-1	15	CAIMSGLAGANEQFF	TGTGCCATCATGTCGGGACTAGCGGGGGCCAATGAGCAGTTCTTC
TRBV9	.	TRBJ2-7	15	CASSETGQVSYEQYF	TGTGCCAGCAGCGAAACAGGGCAAGTCTCCTACGAGCAGTACTTC
TRBV2	.	TRBJ1-1	13	CASSEIAAIEAFF	TGTGCCAGCAGTGAAATTGCGGCGATTGAAGCTTTCTTT
TRBV18	.	TRBJ2-3	12	CASSTYTDTQYF	TGTGCCAGCTCAACCTACACAGATACGCAGTATTTT
TRBV30	TRBD2	TRBJ2-2	13	CAGGRANTGELFF	TGTGCCGGCGGGAGGGCCAATACCGGGGAGCTGTTTTTT
TRBV19	TRBD1	TRBJ2-7	12	CASRGQLYEQYF	TGTGCCAGTAGGGGACAGCTCTACGAGCAGTACTTC
TRBV7-8	.	TRBJ2-2	12	CASSVQAGELFF	TGTGCCAGCAGCGTACAGGCCGGGGAGCTGTTTTTT
TRBV27	.	TRBJ2-5	14	CASSLYGVGETQYF	TGTGCCAGCAGTTTATACGGGGTAGGAGAGACCCAGTACTTC
TRBV28	TRBD1	TRBJ2-7	14	CASVSGGGSYEQYF	TGTGCCAGCGTGTCAGGGGGTGGGTCCTACGAGCAGTACTTC
TRBV11-2	.	TRBJ1-2	15	CASSLGLGLTSGYTF	TGTGCCAGCAGCTTAGGTCTCGGACTCACTTCGGGCTACACCTTC
TRBV11-2	.	TRBJ2-7	15	CASSSGLGGRYEQYF	TGTGCCAGCAGCTCTGGACTAGGGGGAAGGTACGAGCAGTACTTC
TRBV27	.	TRBJ1-2	16	CASSPAEARANYGYTF	TGTGCCAGCAGTCCCGCCGAGGCAAGAGCTAACTATGGCTACACCTTC
TRBV7-9	TRBD2	TRBJ2-5	16	CASSLRTSAPQETQYF	TGTGCCAGCAGCTTAAGGACTAGCGCACCCCAAGAGACCCAGTACTTC
TRBV27	.	TRBJ1-1	13	CASLNGGRSEAFF	TGTGCCAGCCTAAATGGGGGGAGGTCTGAAGCTTTCTTT
TRBV5-6	TRBD1	TRBJ1-4	17	CASSFGQGAKPNEKLFF	TGTGCCAGCAGCTTTGGACAGGGGGCGAAGCCTAATGAAAAACTGTTTTTT
TRBV5-4	.	TRBJ2-7	11	CASSQNYEQYF	TGTGCCAGCAGCCAAAACTACGAGCAGTACTTC
TRBV2	TRBD2	TRBJ2-1	15	CASSVTSGRIDEQFF	TGTGCCAGCAGTGTGACTAGCGGGAGAATCGATGAGCAGTTCTTC
TRBV4-1	.	TRBJ2-6	15	CASSPTGSGANVLTF	TGCGCCAGCAGCCCCACAGGGTCTGGGGCCAACGTCCTGACTTTC
TRBV19	TRBD1	TRBJ1-2	15	CASWTGEVAGYGYTF	TGTGCCAGTTGGACAGGGGAGGTCGCGGGCTATGGCTACACCTTC
TRBV13	.	TRBJ2-2	13	CASSPRGNGELFF	TGTGCCAGCAGCCCTAGGGGGAACGGGGAGCTGTTTTTT
TRBV10-3	.	TRBJ1-2	13	CAIRGGEVYGYTF	TGTGCCATTAGGGGGGGCGAGGTCTATGGCTACACCTTC
TRBV7-2	.	TRBJ1-2	14	CASSRTGKNYGYTF	TGTGCCAGCAGCCGCACCGGGAAAAACTATGGCTACACCTTC
TRBV4-3	.	TRBJ2-1	14	CASSQEAGGNEQFF	TGCGCCAGCAGCCAAGAGGCAGGAGGGAATGAGCAGTTCTTC
TRBV19	.	TRBJ2-5	17	CASTENGGNADGETQYF	TGTGCCAGTACGGAGAATGGGGGGAACGCTGACGGGGAGACCCAGTACTTC
TRBV5-6	.	TRBJ1-1	15	CASSPLGGLNTEAFF	TGTGCCAGCAGCCCCCTGGGGGGACTGAACACTGAAGCTTTCTTT
TRBV10-3	TRBD1	TRBJ1-5	16	CAISEVGTARNQPQHF	TGTGCCATCAGTGAAGTAGGGACAGCGCGCAATCAGCCCCAGCATTTT
TRBV15	TRBD2	TRBJ2-3	19	CATSRDAPWGGTSTDTQYF	TGTGCCACCAGCAGAGATGCGCCGTGGGGGGGGACTAGCACAGATACGCAGTATTTT
TRBV6-5	TRBD1	TRBJ2-1	16	CASSFIGQGDFNEQFF	TGTGCCAGCAGTTTCATAGGACAGGGAGATTTCAATGAGCAGTTCTTC
TRBV28	.	TRBJ1-2	15	CASSLSVFINYGYTF	TGTGCCAGCAGTTTATCAGTGTTTATTAACTATGGCTACACCTTC
TRBV6-6	.	TRBJ2-3	13	CACRLSSTDTQYF	TGTGCCTGCAGACTATCTAGCACAGATACGCAGTATTTT
TRBV25-1	TRBD2	TRBJ2-1	15	CASSPASGGYNEQFF	TGTGCCAGCAGCCCGGCTAGCGGGGGCTACAATGAGCAGTTCTTC
TRBV9	.	TRBJ1-1	14	CASSVAGHYTEAFF	TGTGCCAGCAGCGTAGCAGGACACTACACTGAAGCTTTCTTT
TRBV4-3	.	TRBJ2-7	15	CASSQDPSQGYEQYF	TGCGCCAGCAGCCAAGATCCATCACAGGGCTACGAGCAGTACTTC
TRBV7-2	TRBD2	TRBJ2-7	14	CASSLVAGVLEQYF	TGTGCCAGCAGCTTAGTTGCGGGAGTTCTAGAGCAGTACTTC
TRBV4-1	.	TRBJ2-7	16	CASSPTPGQGTYEQYF	TGCGCCAGCAGCCCAACCCCGGGACAAGGGACCTACGAGCAGTACTTC
TRBV5-1	.	TRBJ2-3	15	CASSEDNLSTDTQYF	TGCGCCAGCAGTGAGGATAATTTGAGCACAGATACGCAGTATTTT
TRBV9	.	TRBJ2-7	12	CASSFRDYEQYF	TGTGCCAGCAGCTTCAGGGACTACGAGCAGTACTTC
TRBV10-3	.	TRBJ1-1	15	CAISPGTGVETEAFF	TGTGCCATCAGTCCCGGGACTGGGGTTGAGACTGAAGCTTTCTTT
TRBV6-1	.	TRBJ2-7	12	CASSRSGYEQYF	TGTGCCAGCAGTCGAAGCGGCTACGAGCAGTACTTC
TRBV4-1	TRBD2	TRBJ2-3	15	CASSPGTIRTDTQYF	TGCGCCAGCAGCCCGGGGACTATCCGCACAGATACGCAGTATTTT
TRBV29-1	TRBD1	TRBJ2-7	11	CSVVRQGQQYF	TGCAGCGTTGTGAGACAGGGGCAGCAGTACTTC
TRBV7-8	.	TRBJ1-4	14	CASSLRELNEKLFF	TGTGCCAGCAGCTTACGGGAATTGAATGAAAAACTGTTTTTT